This entry lists 15 T cell receptor beta chains sequenced from one sample in a study of response to subunit inactivated influenza vaccine. Via MiXCR, TCRdb re-called the RT-PCR reads, giving one row per CDR3 protein. This sample carries around 580,000 distinct CDR3 sequences, less than 15% of them seen once, and the ten largest clones take approximately 10%. The input for sequencing was PBMCs from blood, taken roughly 13 days after vaccination. These receptors originate from a man in his forties or fifties who received an inactivated influenza vaccine.

The V and J genes are TRBV7-2 and TRBJ2-1; TRBD2 might be the D (6 bases). CDR1 and CDR2 (germline): SGHTA, FQGNSA. This CDR3 is 15 amino acids long. V was shortened by 2 bases and J by 8 bases, with 16 bases between the two germline ends. CDR3 residues: CASSLFVTSPDEQFF. CDR3 DNA sequence: TGTGCCAGCAGCTTATTTGTGACTAGTCCCGATGAGCAGTTCTTC.

J is TRBJ2-1 and V is TRBV28; 8 nucleotides match TRBD1. Trimming took 0 bases from V and 3 from J; bases not matched to a gene: 25. CDR1 and CDR2 from the germline V gene are MDHEN and SYDVKM. The CDR3 sequence is 23 residues long. In nucleotides, the CDR3 is TGTGCCAGCAGTTTATGGGGGGGACAGGAGCGGGCGAGAAGAAATTTTTTCTACAATGAGCAGTTCTTC. This sequence encodes CASSLWGGQERARRNFFYNEQFF.

The V and J genes are TRBV13 and TRBJ2-1, with TRBD2 matching over 9 bases. Germline CDR1 PRHDT, CDR2 FYEKMQ (reference sequence). The CDR3 extends over 17 amino acids. The V and J ends lost 0 bases and 6 bases, in that order; junction bases with no gene match: 9. The CDR3: CASSLGIGLANFNEQFF. DNA for the CDR3: TGTGCCAGCAGCTTAGGCATTGGACTAGCGAACTTCAATGAGCAGTTCTTC. The complete variable domain, with remaining parts taken from reference TRBV13 and TRBJ2-1, reads AAGVIQSPRHLIKEKRETATLKCYPIPRHDTVYWYQQGPGQDPQFLISFYEKMQSDKGSIPDRFSAQQFSDYHSELNMSSLELGDSALYFCASSLGIGLANFNEQFFGPGTRLTVL.

At least ten counts were recorded for this clonotype. CDR3 DNA: TGTGCCAGCAGTTCCGACAGAGCCTACGAGCAGTACTTC. Protein product: CASSSDRAYEQYF. The chain is built from TRBV12-3 or TRBV12-4 and TRBJ2-7; D is perhaps TRBD1 (5 bases). This CDR3 has 13 amino acids. The ends were cut back, 4 bases at V and 2 bases at J, with 9 bases in the middle.

This clonotype was observed a few times. The chain couples TRBV18 to TRBJ2-3; tentative D call: TRBD1 (5 bases). In germline, CDR1 is KGHSH, CDR2 LQKENI. Trimming removed 9 bases from V and 8 bases from J, with 15 bases in between. This CDR3 spans 12 amino acids. The CDR3 loop reads CASHLQGVTQYF. For the CDR3, the DNA is TGTGCCAGTCACTTACAAGGGGTTACGCAGTATTTT.

This clonotype was observed a few times. The V call is TRBV28, the J call TRBJ1-1, with D possibly TRBD1 on 6 matching bases. Trimming took off 3 bases at V and 8 bases at J, with 13 bases between the two ends. The CDR3 loop spans 13 amino acids. Per the germline V gene, CDR1 is MDHEN and CDR2 is SYDVKM. CDR3 region: CASSFRRGGEAFF. CDR3 DNA: TGTGCCAGCAGTTTCCGGAGGGGGGGCGAAGCTTTCTTT.

Ten or more counts support this clonotype. This rearrangement joins TRBV28 to TRBJ1-1; D unresolved. Germline V gene sequence: CDR1 MDHEN, CDR2 SYDVKM. This CDR3 contains 14 residues. V lost 0 bases and J lost 2, with 7 bases in between. Here the CDR3 DNA reads TGTGCCAGCAGTTTATGGCCGGCAAACACTGAAGCTTTCTTT. The encoded protein is CASSLWPANTEAFF.

This clonotype came up a few times. The V gene is TRBV5-1, the J gene TRBJ2-5; D unresolved. V gave up 0 bases and J gave up 5 bases, with 23 bases separating them. The CDR3 has 18 residues. Germline values: CDR1 SGHRS, CDR2 YFSETQ. CDR3 DNA sequence: TGCGCCAGCAGCTTGGCCGGCCCCCCGGGCCGGATAATGGAGACCCAGTACTTC. Its translation: CASSLAGPPGRIMETQYF.

This clonotype is labeled medium-sized. The chain couples TRBV20-1 to TRBJ2-1, with 13 bases that match TRBD2. The germline CDR1 and CDR2 sequences are DFQATT and SNEGSKA (reference sequence). Unmatched junction bases numbered 1, after V lost 0 bases and J lost 5 bases. The length of the CDR3 is 15 residues. As DNA, the CDR3 is TGCAGTGCTAGAGACGGGACTAGCGGGAACAATGAGCAGTTCTTC. Its translation is CSARDGTSGNNEQFF.

This chain uses TRBV7-2 with TRBJ2-5; possibly TRBD1 for D (5 bases). Germline V gene data show CDR1 as SGHTA and CDR2 as FQGNSA. This CDR3 has 13 amino acids. Trimming shortened V by 5 bases and J by 4 bases, and 11 bases separated the two germline ends. The CDR3, as DNA: TGTGCCAGCAGCCTCAGGGTGGTAGAGACCCAGTACTTC. Amino acid sequence: CASSLRVVETQYF.

This clonotype was picked up a small number of times. The chain employs TRBV20-1 and TRBJ2-5; 7 bases match TRBD1. Germline V CDR1 and CDR2: DFQATT, SNEGSKA (reference sequence). The CDR3 sequence is 15 residues long. V was pared by 0 bases and J by 2 bases, with 6 bases of the junction left unmatched. The CDR3 DNA sequence: TGCAGTGCTAGAGATTATAGGACAGGACAAGAGACCCAGTACTTC. Amino acids: CSARDYRTGQETQYF.

The genes are TRBV7-9 and TRBJ1-1; D unclear. Germline lookup yields CDR1 SEHNR and CDR2 FQNEAQ (reference sequence). V was trimmed by 3 bases and J by 1 base, leaving 6 bases between them. The CDR3 is made up of 13 amino acids. As DNA, the CDR3 is TGTGCCAGCAGCTTCGTCCCGAACACTGAAGCTTTCTTT. It encodes CASSFVPNTEAFF.

This clonotype was recorded a few times. The chain carries TRBV7-2 and TRBJ2-1; D gene uncertain. Trimming shortened V by 3 bases and J by 1 base, and 10 bases separated the two germline ends. The CDR3 is 15 residues long. The germline V gene encodes CDR1 SGHTA and CDR2 FQGNSA. The CDR3: CASSFDVGSYNEQFF. DNA for the CDR3: TGTGCCAGCAGCTTCGACGTGGGGTCCTACAATGAGCAGTTCTTC.

The J gene is TRBJ2-3, the V gene TRBV5-1, with D possibly being TRBD2 (5 bases). The CDR3 runs to 14 residues. V was pared by 7 bases and J by 4 bases, with 16 bases between. Germline values: CDR1 SGHRS, CDR2 YFSETQ. The CDR3 nucleotides read TGCGCCAGCGGCCCCCTGGGGAGCCCAGATACGCAGTATTTT. It specifies CASGPLGSPDTQYF.

This clonotype was seen once. This chain connects TRBV20-1 to TRBJ2-5, with a possible D match to TRBD1 (5 bases). In germline, CDR1 is DFQATT, CDR2 SNEGSKA (reference sequence). The CDR3 consists of 13 residues. The V end lost 3 bases, the J end lost 2 bases, and 10 bases lay between the germline ends. The CDR3 sequence is CSASGTGQETQYF. CDR3 nucleotide sequence: TGCAGTGCTAGCGGCACAGGACAAGAGACCCAGTACTTC.